These 18 T cell receptor beta chains were all obtained from the same sample, sequenced in a study of cytomegalovirus exposure and HLA in healthy donors. The PCR contained 60 Vbeta and 13 Jbeta primers. Produced via immunoSEQ multiplex PCR; TCRdb's table is partial and in-frame only. Of more than 100,000 clones detected, around 80% appear once; the ten largest clones hold approximately 0.24%. The sequenced sample was PBMCs. These receptor sequences come from a man between 50 and 59 years old in good health and CMV-seronegative.

V usage is TRBV18 and J usage is TRBJ1-1; 7 bases are shared with TRBD1. CDR1 is KGHSH, CDR2 LQKENI, per germline. V gave up 6 bases and J gave up 3 bases; unmatched junction bases: 4. This CDR3 comprises 13 residues. CDR3 sequence: CASSAQGDTEAFF. The CDR3 DNA reads TGTGCCAGCTCCGCTCAGGGGGACACTGAAGCTTTCTTT. The full variable domain, in which reference TRBV18 and TRBJ1-1 provide the parts outside the CDR3, is NAGVMQNPRHLVRRRGQEARLRCSPMKGHSHVYWYRQLPEEGLKFMVYLQKENIIDESGMPKERFSAEFPKEGPSILRIQQVVRGDSAAYFCASSAQGDTEAFFGQGTRLTVV.

The V call is TRBV19, the J call TRBJ2-3; weak D call: TRBD2 (5 bases). The length of the CDR3 is 14 residues. Looked up from germline, CDR1 is LNHDA and CDR2 is SQIVND (reference sequence). Trimming stripped 7 bases from V and 4 bases from J, with 15 bases between. The CDR3 reads CASTSSELSDTQYF. Written as DNA, the CDR3 is TGTGCCAGTACGAGTAGCGAGTTGTCAGATACGCAGTATTTT. The variable domain in full, with the rest retrieved from reference TRBV19 and TRBJ2-3, is DGGITQSPKYLFRKEGQNVTLSCEQNLNHDAMYWYRQDPGQGLRLIYYSQIVNDFQKGDIAEGYSVSREKKESFPLTVTSAQKNPTAFYLCASTSSELSDTQYFGPGTRLTVL.

This chain joins TRBV19 and TRBJ2-3; D is unclear. The ends were cut back, 4 bases at V and 4 bases at J, with 9 bases in the middle. CDR3 length: 13 amino acids. Germline V gene lookup returns CDR1 LNHDA and CDR2 SQIVND (reference sequence). CDR3 residues: CASSNAIPDTQYF. The CDR3 DNA follows: TGTGCCAGTAGTAATGCGATTCCAGATACGCAGTATTTT. Filled out from reference TRBV19 and TRBJ2-3, the complete variable domain reads DGGITQSPKYLFRKEGQNVTLSCEQNLNHDAMYWYRQDPGQGLRLIYYSQIVNDFQKGDIAEGYSVSREKKESFPLTVTSAQKNPTAFYLCASSNAIPDTQYFGPGTRLTVL.

The chain couples TRBV6-5 to TRBJ2-7, with TRBD1 identical over 9 bases. The CDR3 covers 14 residues. The V segment lost 2 bases and the J segment 3 bases; nucleotides outside the gene matches: 2. Germline values: CDR1 MNHEY, CDR2 SVGAGI. For the CDR3, the DNA is TGTGCCAGCAGTTACCGACAGGGGGTCTACGAGCAGTACTTC. This translates into CASSYRQGVYEQYF.

This clone was recorded only once. This CDR3 is CASSLGEGQTQHF. CDR3 nucleotide sequence: TGTGCCAGCAGCCTCGGAGAGGGTCAAACCCAGCATTTT. V usage is TRBV9 and J usage is TRBJ1-5, with D unclear. This CDR3 contains 13 residues. The V end was cut by 4 bases, the J end by 11 bases, with 16 bases between. CDR1 is SGDLS, CDR2 YYNGEE, per germline.

The chain recombines TRBV7-7 with TRBJ1-3; 8 nucleotides match TRBD1. V was pared by 4 bases and J by 3 bases, with 5 bases of the junction left unmatched. The CDR3 covers 15 residues. The germline V gene has CDR1 SSHAT and CDR2 FNYEAQ (reference sequence). The CDR3 spells CASSSGQAGGNTIYF. The CDR3 nucleotides read TGTGCCAGCAGCTCGGGACAGGCTGGTGGAAACACCATATATTTT.

The J gene is TRBJ2-1, the V gene TRBV4-2; the D gene is possibly TRBD2 (7 bases). Germline-derived CDR1 and CDR2 are LGHNA and YNFKEQ. V was trimmed by 4 bases and J by 0 bases, leaving 13 bases between them. The CDR3 is made up of 16 amino acids. CDR3 amino acids: CASSRRGGASYNEQFF. CDR3 bases: TGTGCCAGCAGCCGAAGGGGGGGGGCCTCCTACAATGAGCAGTTCTTC.

On this clone: Germline is not matched at one junction end, which may reflect a read error. This sequence joins TRBV5-6 and TRBJ1-2; perhaps TRBD1 as D (5 bases). Germline V lookup: CDR1 SGHDT, CDR2 YYEEEE. The CDR3 spans 15 residues. CDR3 in amino acids: CASSRRQGGNYGYPF. In DNA form, the CDR3 reads TGTGCCAGCAGCCGCCGCCAGGGTGGGAACTATGGCTACCCCTTC.

V and J are TRBV5-4 and TRBJ1-2; TRBD1 agrees at 8 bases. V lost 4 bases and J lost 3; bases outside the gene matches: 5. The CDR3 has 14 amino acids. Germline loops: CDR1 SGHNT, CDR2 YYREEE (reference sequence). In nucleotides, the CDR3 is TGTGCCAGCAGCACTCGGACAGGGCACTATGGCTACACCTTC. As protein: CASSTRTGHYGYTF.

This sequence joins TRBV7-6 and TRBJ2-2; TRBD1 matches at 8 bases. The CDR3 loop spans 16 amino acids. Germline values: CDR1 SGHVS, CDR2 FNYEAQ. V was pared by 4 bases and J by 7 bases, with 11 bases of the junction left unmatched. The CDR3 bases are TGTGCCAGCAGCTCTTACAGGACAGGGTTGAGCGGGGAGCTGTTTTTT. Translated: CASSSYRTGLSGELFF.

This clone was recorded once. The chain has TRBV6-5 and TRBJ1-1, with D tentatively TRBD1 (6 bases). Germline V gives CDR1 MNHEY, CDR2 SVGAGI. The ends were cut back, 2 bases at V and 5 bases at J, with 12 bases in the middle. This CDR3 comprises 14 residues. CDR3 amino acids: CASSYHAGETEAFF. The CDR3, as DNA: TGTGCCAGCAGTTACCACGCAGGGGAGACTGAAGCTTTCTTT.

In its sample, this clone was seen a few times. The V call is TRBV7-2, the J call TRBJ2-5; TRBD2 agrees at 11 bases. V lost 7 bases and J lost 4; bases outside the gene matches: 8. Per the germline V gene, CDR1 is SGHTA and CDR2 is FQGNSA. This CDR3 contains 15 residues. CDR3 sequence: CASIYIAGGRETQYF. In nucleotides, the CDR3 is TGTGCCAGCATTTACATAGCGGGAGGGAGAGAGACCCAGTACTTC.

Concerning this clone itself: One end of the junction is discordant with germline, which a read error may explain. This chain uses TRBV2 with TRBJ1-3; D perhaps matches TRBD1 (5 bases). The germline V gene has CDR1 SNHLY and CDR2 FYNNEI. There are 14 residues in the CDR3. The CDR3 DNA is TGTGCCAGCAGTGAAGCGCTTCAGGGAGGTGCCGGATACTTT. The encoded protein is CASSEALQGGAGYF.

This chain joins TRBV7-2 and TRBJ2-1; the D gene is possibly TRBD2 (6 bases). V gave up 4 bases and J gave up 0 bases, with 16 bases separating them. Germline CDR1 is SGHTA and CDR2 is FQGNSA. This CDR3 region has 17 residues. CDR3 nucleotides: TGTGCCAGCAGCTCTCCGGGACTCTTGAGCTCCTACAATGAGCAGTTCTTC. The encoded protein is CASSSPGLLSSYNEQFF.

This clone has more than one count but fewer than ten. The CDR3 loop is CASSQVRTSGGSETQYF. CDR3 bases: TGTGCCAGCAGCCAAGTTAGAACTAGCGGGGGGTCGGAGACCCAGTACTTC. V usage is TRBV14 and J usage is TRBJ2-5, with 12 bases aligning to TRBD2. The CDR3 totals 17 residues. With 1 base clipped from V and 5 bases from J, the junction kept 8 bases outside the gene matches. CDR1 SGHDN and CDR2 FVKESK come from the germline V gene.

The V gene is TRBV11-3, the J gene TRBJ2-6; 7 positions agree with TRBD1. This CDR3 has 17 residues. Trimming removed 3 bases from V and 2 bases from J; junction bases left unmatched: 7. Germline-derived CDR1 and CDR2 are SGHNT and YENEEA. Written as DNA, the CDR3 is TGTGCCAGCAGCTTGATGACAGGGTGGGCTGGGGCCAACGTCCTGACTTTC. It translates to CASSLMTGWAGANVLTF.

The chain has TRBV5-1 and TRBJ2-2, with TRBD1 matching over 9 bases. The V gene end was trimmed by 4 bases and the J gene end by 4 bases; junction bases not matched to a gene: 8. The CDR3 has 16 residues. Germline CDR1 SGHRS, CDR2 YFSETQ. The CDR3 sequence: CASSPLGTGFTGELFF. CDR3 nucleotide sequence: TGCGCCAGCAGCCCCTTGGGGACAGGGTTCACCGGGGAGCTGTTTTTT.

V is TRBV28 and J is TRBJ1-4; tentatively, D is TRBD1 (5 bases). Germline values: CDR1 MDHEN, CDR2 SYDVKM. Trimming took off 4 bases at V and 6 bases at J, with 12 bases between the two ends. CDR3 length: 14 amino acids. CDR3 region: CASSSLRGYEKLFF. In DNA, the CDR3 is TGTGCCAGCAGTTCGTTAAGGGGTTATGAAAAACTGTTTTTT. Full variable domain (remainder filled in from reference TRBV28 and TRBJ1-4): DVKVTQSSRYLVKRTGEKVFLECVQDMDHENMFWYRQDPGLGLRLIYFSYDVKMKEKGDIPEGYSVSREKKERFSLILESASTNQTSMYLCASSSLRGYEKLFFGSGTQLSVL.